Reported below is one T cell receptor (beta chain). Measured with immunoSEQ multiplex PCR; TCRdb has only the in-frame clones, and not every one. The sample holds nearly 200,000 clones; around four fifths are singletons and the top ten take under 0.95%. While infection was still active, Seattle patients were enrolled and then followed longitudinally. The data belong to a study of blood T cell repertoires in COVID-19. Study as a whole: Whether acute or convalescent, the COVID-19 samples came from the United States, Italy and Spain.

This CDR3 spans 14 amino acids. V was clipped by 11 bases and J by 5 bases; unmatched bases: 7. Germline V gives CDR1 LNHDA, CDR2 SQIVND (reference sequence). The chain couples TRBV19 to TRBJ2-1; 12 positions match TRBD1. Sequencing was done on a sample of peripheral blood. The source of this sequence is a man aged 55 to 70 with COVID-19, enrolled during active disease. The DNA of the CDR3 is TGTGCCGCAATGGGACAGGGGGCAAACAATGAGCAGTTCTTC. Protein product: CAAMGQGANNEQFF.